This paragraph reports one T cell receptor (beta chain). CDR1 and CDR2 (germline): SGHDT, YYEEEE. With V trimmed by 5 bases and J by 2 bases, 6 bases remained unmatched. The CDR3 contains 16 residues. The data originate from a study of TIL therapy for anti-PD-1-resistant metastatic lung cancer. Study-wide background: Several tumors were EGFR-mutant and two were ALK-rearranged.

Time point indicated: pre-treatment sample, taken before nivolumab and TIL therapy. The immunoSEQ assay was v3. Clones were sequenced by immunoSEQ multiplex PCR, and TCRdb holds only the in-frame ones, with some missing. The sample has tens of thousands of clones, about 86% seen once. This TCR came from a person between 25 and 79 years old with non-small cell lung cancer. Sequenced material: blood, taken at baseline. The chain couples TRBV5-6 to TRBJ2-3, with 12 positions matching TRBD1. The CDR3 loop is CASSGGQGAITDTQYF. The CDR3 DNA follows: TGTGCCAGCAGTGGGGGACAGGGGGCCATCACAGATACGCAGTATTTT. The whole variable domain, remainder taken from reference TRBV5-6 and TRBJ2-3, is DAGVTQSPTHLIKTRGQQVTLRCSPKSGHDTVSWYQQALGQGPQFIFQYYEEEERQRGNFPDRFSGHQFPNYSSELNVNALLLGDSALYLCASSGGQGAITDTQYFGPGTRLTVL.